Listed here is a single T cell receptor (beta chain). Its antigen is not identified. CDR1 SGHRS and CDR2 YFSETQ come from the germline V gene. V lost 4 bases to trimming and J lost 5 bases, with 19 bases between them. The CDR3 covers 15 residues. Naive CD8 cells comprised CD45RO-negative, CCR7-positively selected cells, excluding terminally differentiated effector memory CD45RA+ cells. The data originate from a study of shared clonotypes between healthy human individuals. In the study overall: The composition of the donors was two women and a few men aged 18 to 49.

Study-level points and caveats: Researchers sampled only blood; tissue repertoires likely differ.

Only in-frame clones appear in the TCRdb table, and some are missing; sequencing was by immunoSEQ multiplex PCR. This sample has about 2.1 million clones; 93% occur once, and the top ten carry over 1.5%. This clonotype was obtained from a man younger than 30 in good health. Some clones in this sample may be carry-over from other donors' samples. The rearrangement uses TRBV5-1 and TRBJ2-7; a weak D match, TRBD2 (6 bases). Sequenced material: naive CD8+ T cells from PBMCs. CDR3 in amino acids: CASSLRGGIGDEQYF. Written as DNA, the CDR3 is TGCGCCAGCAGCCTCCGTGGCGGGATAGGCGACGAGCAGTACTTC.